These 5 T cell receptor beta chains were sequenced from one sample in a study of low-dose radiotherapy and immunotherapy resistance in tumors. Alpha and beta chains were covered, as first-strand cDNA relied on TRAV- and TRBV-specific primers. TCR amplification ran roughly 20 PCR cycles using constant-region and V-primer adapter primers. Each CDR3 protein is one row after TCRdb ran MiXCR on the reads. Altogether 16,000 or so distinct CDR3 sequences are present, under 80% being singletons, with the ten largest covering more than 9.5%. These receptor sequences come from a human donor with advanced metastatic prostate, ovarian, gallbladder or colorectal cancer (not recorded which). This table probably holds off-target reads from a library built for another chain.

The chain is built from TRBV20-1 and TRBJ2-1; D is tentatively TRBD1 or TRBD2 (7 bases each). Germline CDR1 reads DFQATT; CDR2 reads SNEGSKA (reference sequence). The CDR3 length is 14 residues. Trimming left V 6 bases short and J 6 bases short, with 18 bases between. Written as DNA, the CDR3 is TGCAGTGCCCTAGGGAGGGGGCAAACCAATGAGCAGTTCTTC. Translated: CSALGRGQTNEQFF.

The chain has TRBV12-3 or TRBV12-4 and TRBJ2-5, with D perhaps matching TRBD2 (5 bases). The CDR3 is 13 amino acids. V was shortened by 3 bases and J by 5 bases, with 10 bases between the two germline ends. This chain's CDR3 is CASSFGGLETQYF. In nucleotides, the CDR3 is TGTGCCAGCAGTTTCGGCGGGCTCGAGACCCAGTACTTC.

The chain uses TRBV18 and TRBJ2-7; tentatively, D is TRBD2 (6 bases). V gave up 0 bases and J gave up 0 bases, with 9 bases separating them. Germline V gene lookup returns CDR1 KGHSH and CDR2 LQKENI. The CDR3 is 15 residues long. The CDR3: CASSPPTSYSYEQYF. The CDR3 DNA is TGTGCCAGCTCACCACCTACTAGCTACTCCTACGAGCAGTACTTC.

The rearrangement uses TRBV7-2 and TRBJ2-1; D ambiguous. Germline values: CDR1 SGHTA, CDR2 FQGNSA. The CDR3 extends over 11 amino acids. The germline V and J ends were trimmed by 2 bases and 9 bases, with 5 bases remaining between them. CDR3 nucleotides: TGTGCCAGCAGCTTAATCGGTGAGCAGTTCTTC. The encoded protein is CASSLIGEQFF.

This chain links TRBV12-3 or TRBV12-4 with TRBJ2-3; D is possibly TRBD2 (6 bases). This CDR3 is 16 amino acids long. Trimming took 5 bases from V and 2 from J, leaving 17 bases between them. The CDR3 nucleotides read TGTGCCAGCAGTCTCCGAACGGGACTCCACACAGATACGCAGTATTTT. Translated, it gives CASSLRTGLHTDTQYF.